The 5 T cell receptor beta chains below were found in one sample sequenced in a study of beta chain features in type 1 diabetes. cDNA synthesis used the whole RNA isolate, giving expressed TCRB sequences. The data were produced by immunoSEQ multiplex PCR, yet TCRdb's version contains in-frame clones alone and is incomplete. The table shows 150,000 to 200,000 clones, with around 7.9% occurring only once. Their antigens remain unidentified. Overall study results and limits: For Type 1 diabetes patients, all four CD4+ subsets carried TCRB CDR3s that were moderately but significantly shorter.

The material sequenced was central memory CD4+ T cells from blood. The origin of the receptors is a man younger than 35 with type 1 diabetes.

V usage is TRBV4-2 and J usage is TRBJ1-1, with D possibly matching TRBD1 (6 bases). The CDR3 is 14 amino acids. The germline CDR1 and CDR2 sequences are LGHNA and YNFKEQ. V was cut by 3 bases and J by 4 bases, with 12 bases left in between. The CDR3 region is CASSHTGPGTEAFF. Written as DNA, the CDR3 is TGTGCCAGCAGCCACACAGGGCCTGGCACTGAAGCTTTCTTT.

This chain connects TRBV10-3 to TRBJ2-2; 7 nucleotides match TRBD2. Germline lookup yields CDR1 ENHRY and CDR2 SYGVKD. J lost 5 bases, V lost 11 bases, and 2 bases had no gene match. The CDR3 loop spans 11 amino acids. Written as DNA, the CDR3 is TGTGCCGTCGGGGGGACCGGGGAGCTGTTTTTT. Amino acid sequence: CAVGGTGELFF.

A few counts support this clone. The chain carries TRBV7-2 and TRBJ1-4; tentatively, D is TRBD1 (5 bases). V dropped 5 bases and J dropped 3 bases, with 13 bases sitting between them. CDR1 SGHTA and CDR2 FQGNSA come from the germline V gene. The CDR3 extends over 15 amino acids. CDR3 coding DNA: TGTGCCAGCAGCGTAAGGGGTGGGGCTAATGAAAAACTGTTTTTT. Translation gives CASSVRGGANEKLFF.

The chain carries TRBV6-6 and TRBJ2-2; 8 nucleotides align to TRBD2. The CDR3 runs to 15 residues. CDR1 is MNHNY and CDR2 is SVGAGI in the germline V gene (reference sequence). Trimming removed 5 bases from V and 6 bases from J; junction bases left unmatched: 8. The CDR3 here is CASSIRSGRSGELFF. The CDR3 region has the DNA TGTGCCAGCAGTATAAGGAGCGGGAGATCCGGGGAGCTGTTTTTT.

This clone came up a few times. The chain uses TRBV6-6 and TRBJ2-1; 9 nucleotides match TRBD2. Germline V gene data show CDR1 as MNHNY and CDR2 as SVGAGI (reference sequence). The length of the CDR3 is 15 residues. Trimming took 2 bases from V and 7 from J; bases not matched to a gene: 6. The CDR3 spells CASSYVASGTNEQFF. CDR3 DNA sequence: TGTGCCAGCAGTTACGTGGCTAGCGGGACGAATGAGCAGTTCTTC.